The clone carrying this T cell receptor beta chain was seen many times. TCRdb re-derived calls from the RT-PCR reads in MiXCR, one entry per CDR3 protein. The sample lists almost 700,000 distinct CDR3 sequences, 14% occurring once. CDR3 length: 14 amino acids. V was pared by 6 bases and J by 1 base, with 12 bases between. Per germline, CDR1 ENHRY and CDR2 SYGVKD. Input material: memory CD4+ T cells from blood. V gene TRBV10-3 combines with J gene TRBJ2-5; D is possibly TRBD2 (6 bases). The sequence was collected from a female donor in good health, serving as a healthy control. The CDR3 nucleotides are TGTGCCATCAGGCGGGACGACGGCCAAGAGACCCAGTACTTC. Translation gives CAIRRDDGQETQYF.